Reported below is one TCR beta chain. Original processing methods: Counts of nucleated cells, estimated from reference gene primer amplification, were obtained. Sequenced by immunoSEQ multiplex PCR; TCRdb stores in-frame clones only, minus some. Clone size and V and J calls were adopted from that table, with D and trimming inferred from the DNA. The table records around 280,000 clones, around 88% of them present only once. This CDR3 comprises 15 residues. The V gene's germline CDR1 is MNHEY and CDR2 SVGAGI. Trimming cost V 4 bases and J 8 bases; bases outside gene matches: 7. Donors were grouped by their self-reported clinical history. All recovered Cohort 3 donors got two negative PCRs, got clearance, or saw symptom resolution. This sample is drawn from a study of blood T cell repertoires in COVID-19.

The TCR sequence derives from a woman aged 40 to 55 who had recovered from COVID-19. This sequence joins TRBV6-5 and TRBJ2-1; 11 bases match TRBD2. Sequencing input: PBMCs or T cells enriched from blood (not recorded which). The CDR3 nucleotides are TGTGCCAGCAGTTCCTCCGGGACTAGCGGCTATGAGCAGTTCTTC. This codes for CASSSSGTSGYEQFF.